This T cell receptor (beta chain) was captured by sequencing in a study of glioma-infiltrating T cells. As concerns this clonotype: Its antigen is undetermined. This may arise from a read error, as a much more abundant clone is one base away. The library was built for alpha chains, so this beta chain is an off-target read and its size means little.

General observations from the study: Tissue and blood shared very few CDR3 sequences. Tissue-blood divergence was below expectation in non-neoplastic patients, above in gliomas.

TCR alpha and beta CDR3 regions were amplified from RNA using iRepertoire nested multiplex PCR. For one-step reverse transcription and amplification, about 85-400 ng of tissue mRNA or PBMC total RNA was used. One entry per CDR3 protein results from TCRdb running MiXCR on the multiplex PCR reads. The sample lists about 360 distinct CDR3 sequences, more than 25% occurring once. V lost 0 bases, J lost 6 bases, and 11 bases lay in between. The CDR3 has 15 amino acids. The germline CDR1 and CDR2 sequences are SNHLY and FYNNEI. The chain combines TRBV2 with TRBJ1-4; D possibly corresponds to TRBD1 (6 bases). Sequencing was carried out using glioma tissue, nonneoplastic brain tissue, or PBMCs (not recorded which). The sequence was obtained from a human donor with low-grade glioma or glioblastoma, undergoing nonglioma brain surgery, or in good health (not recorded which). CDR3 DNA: TGTGCCAGCAGTGAAGCGGGCAGGGGAGATGAAAAACTGTTTTTT. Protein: CASSEAGRGDEKLFF. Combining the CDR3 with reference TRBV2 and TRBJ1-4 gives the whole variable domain EPEVTQTPSHQVTQMGQEVILRCVPISNHLYFYWYRQILGQKVEFLVSFYNNEISEKSEIFDDQFSVERPDGSNFTLKIRSTKLEDSAMYFCASSEAGRGDEKLFFGSGTQLSVL.